These T cell receptor beta chains were read from a single sample in a study of T-cell memory formation after mild COVID-19. TCRdb ran MiXCR on the 5' RACE reads and lists one entry per CDR3 protein. Among some 330,000 distinct CDR3 sequences listed, 20% to 25% were seen once. The sample was PBMCs or a T cell subset sorted from them (not recorded which). All receptors derive from an adult woman who had mild COVID-19 (a few samples of this study predate the infection). Cell type and time point are not known. The CDR3 runs from the conserved cysteine through the conserved F or W. A D gene is named only where the DNA matches it firmly. For some rows the clone size is stated as once, few or many, or as a class when expanded; others skip it.

V	D	J	size	length	DNA	CDR3
TRBV4-1	.	TRBJ2-3	.	15	TGCGCCAGCAGGTACAGGGAGCCTAGCACAGATACGCAGTATTTT	CASRYREPSTDTQYF
TRBV3-1	.	TRBJ1-1	few	14	TGTGCCAGCAGCCCCGGACAAGTGGGGACTGAAGCTTTCTTT	CASSPGQVGTEAFF
TRBV7-6	.	TRBJ2-1	.	18	TGTGCCAGCAGCTCCGCTTGGCCAGGGGACCACTCCTACAATGAGCAGTTCTTC	CASSSAWPGDHSYNEQFF
TRBV7-8	.	TRBJ2-3	few	19	TGTGCCAGCAGCTCCACCGGGCTAAGCCGCGGGGCGTACACAGATACGCAGTATTTT	CASSSTGLSRGAYTDTQYF
TRBV3-1	.	TRBJ1-1	few	16	TGTGCCAGCAGCCAAGATTCCGGCGCGGGGAACACTGAAGCTTTCTTT	CASSQDSGAGNTEAFF
TRBV7-9	TRBD1	TRBJ1-1	.	12	TGTGCCAGCAGCGCCCGGGACAGGGAAGCTTTCTTT	CASSARDREAFF
TRBV29-1	TRBD1	TRBJ1-1	few	14	TGCAGCGTTGCCTCCGGGACAGGGTCTACTGAAGCTTTCTTT	CSVASGTGSTEAFF
TRBV6-5	.	TRBJ2-7	.	14	TGTGCCAGCAGTTACTCGTCAGGAGGCTACGAGCAGTACTTC	CASSYSSGGYEQYF
TRBV2	.	TRBJ2-3	.	16	TGTGCCAGCAGATATGGACTCCGCCGTGTGTTGGATACGCAGTATTTT	CASRYGLRRVLDTQYF
TRBV20-1	TRBD1	TRBJ1-6	.	15	TGCAGTGGGAGGGCAGGGGGCGCCTATAATTCACCCCTCCACTTT	CSGRAGGAYNSPLHF
TRBV5-1	.	TRBJ2-7	.	14	TGCGCCAGCAGCTTCCAGGGGTCAAACTACGAGCAGTACTTC	CASSFQGSNYEQYF
TRBV3-1	.	TRBJ1-6	few	14	TGTGCCAGCAGCCAAGATTTCCGTCATTCACCCCTCCACTTT	CASSQDFRHSPLHF
TRBV7-6	TRBD1	TRBJ2-2	many	17	TGTGCCAGCAGCTTGCGAATGGGACAGTCGAACACCGGGGAGCTGTTTTTT	CASSLRMGQSNTGELFF
TRBV12-3/TRBV12-4	TRBD2	TRBJ2-3	few	15	TGTGCCAGCAGTTTCGGGACTAGCGCCGCAGATACGCAGTATTTT	CASSFGTSAADTQYF
TRBV7-2	.	TRBJ2-1	.	15	TGTGCCAGCAGCTTAGACCGACAATCCTACAATGAGCAGTTCTTC	CASSLDRQSYNEQFF
TRBV10-3	.	TRBJ2-7	few	14	TGTGCCATCAGTGATGAAGGGGGGCATAACGAGCAGTACTTC	CAISDEGGHNEQYF
TRBV15	.	TRBJ2-2	few	18	TGTGCCACCAGCAGAGATCATAGGGGGAGTTCCAACACCGGGGAGCTGTTTTTT	CATSRDHRGSSNTGELFF
TRBV6-5	.	TRBJ2-7	once	13	TGTGCCAGCAGTTTTAACAGTAAGCACGAGCAGTACTTC	CASSFNSKHEQYF
TRBV12-3/TRBV12-4	.	TRBJ2-1	.	13	TGTGCCAGCACCAAGGAACAAAACAATGAGCAGTTCTTC	CASTKEQNNEQFF
TRBV7-8	.	TRBJ2-5	few	18	TGTGCCAGCAGCTTAGAAGTGGAAACAGGCCTGACCGAAGAGACCCAGTACTTC	CASSLEVETGLTEETQYF
TRBV20-1	.	TRBJ1-1	few	9	TGCAGTGCTAGAGAGGGAGCTTTCTTT	CSAREGAFF
TRBV30	.	TRBJ1-5	many	13	TGTGCCTGGAGTGAGGGGCGCAATCAGCCCCAGCATTTT	CAWSEGRNQPQHF
TRBV9	.	TRBJ1-1	few	15	TGTGCCAGCAGCCCAGATCCAGGACACAAACCACCCCCACTTTTT	CASSPDPGHKPPPLF
TRBV30	.	TRBJ1-2	few	13	TGTGCCTGGAGTGTACTGGAACTAGGTGGCTACACCTTC	CAWSVLELGGYTF
TRBV12-3/TRBV12-4	.	TRBJ1-2	many	14	TGTGCCAGCAGTTTGCCTCAGGGCGACTATGGCTACACCTTC	CASSLPQGDYGYTF
TRBV7-8	.	TRBJ1-5	.	19	TGTGCCAGCAGACAAGCCTGGCACAGGGCGGCGTGGGAGGGTCAGCCCCAGCATTTT	CASRQAWHRAAWEGQPQHF
TRBV27	.	TRBJ1-4	.	15	TGTGCCAGCAGCAAGCGAAGGGGTCTCGGTGAAAAACTGTTTTTT	CASSKRRGLGEKLFF
TRBV18	.	TRBJ2-6	.	15	TGTGCCAGCTCCTACGGGAGCTCTGGGGCCAACGTCCTGACTTTC	CASSYGSSGANVLTF
TRBV18	.	TRBJ2-7	.	16	TGTGCCAGCTCTCACCGGGACGCCAAACAGGGCTACGAGCAGTACTTC	CASSHRDAKQGYEQYF
TRBV3-1	.	TRBJ1-2	many	17	TGTGCCAGCAGCCAAGGGGTCAGAAGGCCCGCTAACTATGGCTACACCTTC	CASSQGVRRPANYGYTF
TRBV11-2	.	TRBJ2-2	few	12	TGTGCCATCAGTCCCCTCCCCGGGGAGCTGTTTTTT	CAISPLPGELFF
TRBV29-1	.	TRBJ2-6	.	13	TGCAGCGTTGCGAGACCTGGGGCCAACGTCCTGACTTTC	CSVARPGANVLTF
TRBV19	TRBD1	TRBJ2-7	.	15	TGTGCCAGTAGTATTGGGACAGGGCACTCCTACGAGCAGTACTTC	CASSIGTGHSYEQYF
TRBV6-5	.	TRBJ2-2	.	14	.	CASILGQGTGELFF
TRBV10-3	TRBD1	TRBJ1-6	.	16	TGTGCCATCAGTGAGCCCACAGGGGCAAGTAATTCACCCCTCCACTTT	CAISEPTGASNSPLHF
TRBV9	.	TRBJ2-7	.	15	TGTGCCAGCAGCCCCGGGACCTCCTCCGGTTACGAGCAGTACTTC	CASSPGTSSGYEQYF
TRBV20-1	.	TRBJ2-7	few	14	TGCAGTGCTAGAGATTGGGGTTTTGGAGACGAGCAGTACTTC	CSARDWGFGDEQYF
TRBV12-5	.	TRBJ1-2	.	13	TGTGCTAGTGGCTTCCCGGGTAACTATGGCTACACCTTC	CASGFPGNYGYTF
TRBV2	TRBD1	TRBJ2-7	few	16	TGTGCCAGCAATCTCCTTCCGGGACAGGTGGCCTACGAGCAGTACTTC	CASNLLPGQVAYEQYF
TRBV5-1	TRBD1	TRBJ2-5	many	14	TGCGCCAGCAGCTTTGGGACAGGGGAAGAGACCCAGTACTTC	CASSFGTGEETQYF
TRBV20-1	TRBD2	TRBJ2-7	few	17	TGCAGTGCTAGAGACCCCCTAGCGGGACCCAGCTCCTACGAGCAGTACTTC	CSARDPLAGPSSYEQYF
TRBV9	TRBD2	TRBJ2-3	few	16	TGTGCCAGCAGCCCGCGACTAGCGGGAGGTGTAGATACGCAGTATTTT	CASSPRLAGGVDTQYF
TRBV4-1	.	TRBJ1-6	few	14	TGCGCCAGCAGCCGACAGCTACCTAATTCACCCCTCCACTTT	CASSRQLPNSPLHF